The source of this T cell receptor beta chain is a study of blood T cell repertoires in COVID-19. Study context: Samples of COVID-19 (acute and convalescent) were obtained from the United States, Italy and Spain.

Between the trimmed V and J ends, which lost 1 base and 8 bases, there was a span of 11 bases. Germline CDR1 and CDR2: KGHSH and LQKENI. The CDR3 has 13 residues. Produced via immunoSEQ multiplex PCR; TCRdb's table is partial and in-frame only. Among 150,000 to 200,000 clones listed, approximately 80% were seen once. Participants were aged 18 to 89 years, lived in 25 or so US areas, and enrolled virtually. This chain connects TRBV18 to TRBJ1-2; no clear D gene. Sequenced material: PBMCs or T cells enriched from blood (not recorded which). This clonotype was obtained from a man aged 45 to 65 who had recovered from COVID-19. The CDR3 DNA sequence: TGTGCCAGCTCACCACGTTCAGTGGTAGGCTACACCTTC. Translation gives CASSPRSVVGYTF.